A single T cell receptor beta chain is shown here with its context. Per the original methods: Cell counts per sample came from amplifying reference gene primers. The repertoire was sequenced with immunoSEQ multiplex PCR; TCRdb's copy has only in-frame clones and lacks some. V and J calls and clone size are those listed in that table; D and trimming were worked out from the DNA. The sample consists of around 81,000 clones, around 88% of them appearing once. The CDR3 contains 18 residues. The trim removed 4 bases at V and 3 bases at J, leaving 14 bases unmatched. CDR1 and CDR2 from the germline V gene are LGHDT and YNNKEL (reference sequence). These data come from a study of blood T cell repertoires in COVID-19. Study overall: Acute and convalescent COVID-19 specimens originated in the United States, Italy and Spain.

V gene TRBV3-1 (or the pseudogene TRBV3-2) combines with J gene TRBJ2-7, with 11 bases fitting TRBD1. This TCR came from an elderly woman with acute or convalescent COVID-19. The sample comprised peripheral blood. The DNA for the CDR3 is TGTGCCAGCAGCCCCGGGACAGGGGGAACTAGCGTCCTCTACGAGCAGTACTTC. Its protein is CASSPGTGGTSVLYEQYF.